This TCR beta chain was profiled in a study of shared clonotypes between healthy human individuals. Study outcomes and limitations: Although depth was large, rarefaction showed that sequencing of the sorted subsets was incomplete.

Here immunoSEQ multiplex PCR was the method, and the copy in TCRdb shows in-frame clones only, minus some. The repertoire has some 2 million clones, around 95% of them found once; the top ten carry 0.13%. With regard to this clone: Its antigen is undetermined.

V lost 6 bases and J lost 6, with 21 bases in between. CDR1 and CDR2 (germline): MNHEY, SVGAGI. The CDR3 covers 15 residues. The specimen sequenced was naive CD4+ T cells sorted from blood. Subset: CD45RA+ positively selected. This chain uses TRBV6-5 with TRBJ2-7; maybe TRBD2 (5 bases). The origin of this receptor is a man younger than 35 in good health. The CDR3 DNA reads TGTGCCAGCAGACCTTCGGACTCCCCGTCGGTCGAGCAGTACTTC. Translated: CASRPSDSPSVEQYF.